This TCR beta chain was identified during a study of early T cells in non-severe SARS-CoV-2 infection. For the study at large: The authors sequenced bulk RNA from unsorted whole blood, leaving chains unpaired. The study's findings and limits: CD4 and private specificities were missed by VDJdb matching, which favored anti-spike CD8 responses.

Concerning this clonotype: Its antigen is still unknown.

The protocol attached unique molecular identifiers to individual cDNA molecules. MiXCR was run by TCRdb on the 5' RACE reads, yielding one entry per CDR3 protein. This repertoire shows 30,000 to 40,000 distinct CDR3 sequences, about 5.3% found once; its top ten account for over 6%. The J segment lost 0 bases and the V segment lost 7 bases, leaving 4 bases of the junction unmatched. Germline-derived CDR1 and CDR2 are SQVTM and ANQGSEA. The CDR3 covers 13 residues. The sample in question was whole blood, obtained at baseline. The sequence was obtained from an adult who was a healthcare worker with PCR-confirmed SARS-CoV-2 infection or an uninfected control (not recorded which). The chain couples TRBV29-1 to TRBJ2-5; 8 nucleotides agree with TRBD1. The DNA for the CDR3 is TGCAGCGCAGGGGGCTCGTACCAAGAGACCCAGTACTTC. It encodes CSAGGSYQETQYF.